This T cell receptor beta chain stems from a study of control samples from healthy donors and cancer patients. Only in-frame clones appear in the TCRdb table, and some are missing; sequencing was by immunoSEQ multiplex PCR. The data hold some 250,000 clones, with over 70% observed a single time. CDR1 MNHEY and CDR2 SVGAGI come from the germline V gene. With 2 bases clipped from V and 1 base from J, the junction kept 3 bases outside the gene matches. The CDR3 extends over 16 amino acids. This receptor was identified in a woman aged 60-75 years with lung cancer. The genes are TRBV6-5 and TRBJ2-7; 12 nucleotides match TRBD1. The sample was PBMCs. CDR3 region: CASSYPGQGASYEQYF. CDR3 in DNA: TGTGCCAGCAGTTACCCGGGACAGGGGGCATCCTACGAGCAGTACTTC.